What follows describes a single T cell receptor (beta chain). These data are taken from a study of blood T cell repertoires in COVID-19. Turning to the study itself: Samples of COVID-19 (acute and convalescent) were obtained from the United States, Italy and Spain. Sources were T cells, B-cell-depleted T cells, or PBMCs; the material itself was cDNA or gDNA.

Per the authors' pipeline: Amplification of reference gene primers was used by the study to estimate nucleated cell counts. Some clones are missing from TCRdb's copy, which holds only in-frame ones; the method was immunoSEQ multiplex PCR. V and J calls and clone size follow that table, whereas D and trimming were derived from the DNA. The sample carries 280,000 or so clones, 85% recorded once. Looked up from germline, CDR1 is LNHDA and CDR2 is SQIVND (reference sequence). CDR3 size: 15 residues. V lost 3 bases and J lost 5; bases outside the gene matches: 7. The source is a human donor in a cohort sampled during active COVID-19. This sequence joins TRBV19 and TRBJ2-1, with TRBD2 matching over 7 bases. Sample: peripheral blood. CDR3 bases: TGTGCCAGTAGTATCCAAGCGGGATCCCACAATGAGCAGTTCTTC. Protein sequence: CASSIQAGSHNEQFF.